One and the same sample provided the 11 T cell receptor beta chains below, sequenced in a study of vaccination and CD4 T cells after COVID-19. With the Oncomine TCR Beta short-read assay, DNA from cultured CD4+ T cells was sequenced. CD4+ T cells were cultured, and genomic DNA was extracted from them. TCRdb itself ran the PCR reads through MiXCR, one entry per CDR3 protein. This table holds roughly 9,000 distinct CDR3 sequences, approximately 31% found once. Sample treatment: roughly 10-day PBMC culture with coronavirus spike peptide pools or control peptides (ViraFEST assay). Harvesting of the unexposed donor's CD4+ T cells predated the COVID-19 pandemic (2011-2018). Their specific antigens are unknown. Specimen: CD4+ T cells from blood, cultured in vitro. These receptors were taken from a human donor in good health.

The V and J genes are TRBV6-4 and TRBJ2-3, with TRBD2 identical over 10 bases. The J segment lost 2 bases and the V segment lost 6 bases, leaving 5 bases of the junction unmatched. This CDR3 is built from 15 residues. Per germline, CDR1 MRHNA and CDR2 SNTAGT. CDR3 bases: TGTGCCAGCAGAACTAGCGGGGCCTTCACAGATACGCAGTATTTT. Translated: CASRTSGAFTDTQYF.

The chain employs TRBV7-2 and TRBJ2-1; 10 bases are shared with TRBD2. Germline V gene data show CDR1 as SGHTA and CDR2 as FQGNSA. The CDR3 contains 16 residues. V was clipped by 5 bases and J by 3 bases; unmatched bases: 7. CDR3 in amino acids: CASSHRLAGNYNEQFF. Here the CDR3 DNA reads TGTGCCAGCAGCCACCGACTAGCGGGCAACTACAATGAGCAGTTCTTC.

The J gene is TRBJ1-1, the V gene TRBV2, with unresolved D. The CDR3 extends over 13 amino acids. The V and J ends lost 2 bases and 7 bases respectively, with 11 bases between them. In germline, CDR1 is SNHLY, CDR2 FYNNEI. The CDR3 DNA follows: TGTGCCAGCAGTGAAAGGAACAGCATTGAAGCTTTCTTT. Its translation: CASSERNSIEAFF.

This clonotype was seen more than once but under ten times. The chain has TRBV20-1 and TRBJ2-5; no firm D call. Germline assignment: CDR1 DFQATT and CDR2 SNEGSKA (reference sequence). This CDR3 is built from 11 residues. Trimming took off 1 base at V and 2 bases at J, with 2 bases between the two ends. The CDR3 DNA is TGCAGTGCTAGAGGTCAAGAGACCCAGTACTTC. Its protein product is CSARGQETQYF.

The rearrangement uses TRBV7-2 and TRBJ2-1; TRBD2 matches 11 bases. Germline V gives CDR1 SGHTA, CDR2 FQGNSA. Losses at the gene ends were 7 bases for V and 7 bases for J; bases not matched to a gene: 9. The CDR3 covers 15 residues. CDR3 DNA: TGTGCCAGCACCCTTAGCGGGAGGGCCGGTAATGAGCAGTTCTTC. This sequence encodes CASTLSGRAGNEQFF.

This clonotype was seen once. V usage is TRBV12-3 or TRBV12-4 and J usage is TRBJ2-5; 11 positions match TRBD1. This CDR3 has 15 amino acids. V dropped 6 bases and J dropped 5; count of bases not matched to a gene: 8. DNA of the CDR3: TGTGCCAGCAGCCCGGGACAGGGGGTCGGGGAGACCCAGTACTTC. Its protein product is CASSPGQGVGETQYF.

This clonotype was seen more than once but under ten times. The chain has TRBV7-9 and TRBJ1-1; 7 bases align to TRBD1. CDR3 length equals 14 residues. Germline CDR1 reads SEHNR; CDR2 reads FQNEAQ (reference sequence). The V and J ends lost 7 bases and 6 bases, in that order; junction bases with no gene match: 11. The CDR3 bases are TGTGCCAGCACCCTTATGACAGGGAAGGCTGAAGCTTTCTTT. Protein product: CASTLMTGKAEAFF.

The chain recombines TRBV10-3 with TRBJ1-5; 7 nucleotides agree with TRBD1. The CDR3 totals 13 residues. V lost 9 bases, J lost 0 bases, and 2 bases stayed unmatched. Germline V gives CDR1 ENHRY, CDR2 SYGVKD. CDR3 nucleotide sequence: TGTGCCATTGGGACAGATAGCAATCAGCCCCAGCATTTT. Encoded protein: CAIGTDSNQPQHF.

This clonotype showed up just a few times. The chain has TRBV6-2 or TRBV6-3 and TRBJ1-5; D is possibly TRBD1 (5 bases). The germline V gene has CDR1 MNHEY and CDR2 SVGEGT. This CDR3 has 13 residues. The V end was cut by 8 bases, the J end by 2 bases, with 10 bases between. CDR3 sequence: CASAGFGNQPQHF. CDR3 coding DNA: TGTGCCAGCGCAGGGTTTGGCAATCAGCCCCAGCATTTT.

This chain connects TRBV2 to TRBJ2-5; no definite D call. The CDR3 is 11 residues long. The germline gives CDR1 SNHLY, CDR2 FYNNEI. V lost 4 bases and J 1 base, leaving 1 base between the germline ends. CDR3 region: CASSVQETQYF. DNA for the CDR3: TGTGCCAGCAGTGTCCAAGAGACCCAGTACTTC.

The rearrangement joins TRBV7-3 to TRBJ2-2, with unresolved D. The CDR3 has 14 amino acids. Germline-derived CDR1 and CDR2 are SGHTA and FQGTGA. V was cut by 5 bases and J by 4 bases, with 11 bases left in between. CDR3 sequence reads: CASSPARGTGELFF. The CDR3 DNA follows: TGTGCCAGCAGCCCCGCGCGAGGCACCGGGGAGCTGTTTTTT.